This entry lists 20 T cell receptor beta chains sequenced from one sample in a study of identical twins. TCRdb re-derived calls from the 5' RACE reads in MiXCR, one entry per CDR3 protein. The table records around 470,000 distinct CDR3 sequences, 13% to 15% of them present only once. The same specimen was also included in a second study, on yellow fever vaccine responses in identical twins.

Sequencing used CD4+ T cells sorted from blood. These receptors originate from a woman under 30 in good health.

The chain employs TRBV7-9 and TRBJ2-7; 11 nucleotides align to TRBD2. The CDR3 is 15 residues long. Germline V CDR1 and CDR2: SEHNR, FQNEAQ (reference sequence). Trimming cost V 3 bases and J 2 bases; bases outside gene matches: 3. The CDR3 loop reads CASSLTSGTTYEQYF. The CDR3 bases are TGTGCCAGCAGCTTGACTAGCGGGACCACCTACGAGCAGTACTTC.

This clonotype was recorded a few times. V usage is TRBV12-3 or TRBV12-4 and J usage is TRBJ2-3, with 10 bases identical to TRBD2. The V and J ends lost 3 bases and 0 bases, in that order; junction bases with no gene match: 3. This CDR3 has 16 amino acids. In DNA, the CDR3 is TGTGCCAGCAGTTTTAATAGCGGGGGGAGCACAGATACGCAGTATTTT. Encoded protein: CASSFNSGGSTDTQYF.

The chain is built from TRBV19 and TRBJ1-5; no definite D call. The CDR3 has 12 amino acids. CDR1 and CDR2 (germline): LNHDA, SQIVND (reference sequence). The V gene lost 5 bases and the J gene lost 8 bases, with 10 bases spanning the gap. The CDR3 region is CASSPGGKPQHF. CDR3 DNA sequence: TGTGCCAGTAGTCCCGGCGGCAAGCCCCAGCATTTT.

This clonotype was counted a few times. This chain uses TRBV20-1 with TRBJ2-7; 10 bases are a match to TRBD1. J gave up 2 bases and V 4 bases, and 5 bases lay outside the gene matches. Germline CDR1 is DFQATT and CDR2 is SNEGSKA (reference sequence). The CDR3 is made up of 14 amino acids. The CDR3 nucleotides read TGCAGTGCTACTTGGACAGGGGGAACCTACGAGCAGTACTTC. Its protein is CSATWTGGTYEQYF.

The rearrangement joins TRBV6-2 or TRBV6-3 to TRBJ2-2; possibly TRBD2 for D (5 bases). Deletions cut 3 bases from V and 0 bases from J, with 11 bases between. The germline V gene encodes CDR1 MNHEY and CDR2 SVGEGT. The CDR3 is 16 amino acids. The chain's CDR3 is CASSYRLLANTGELFF. As DNA, the CDR3 is TGTGCCAGCAGTTATAGGTTACTAGCGAACACCGGGGAGCTGTTTTTT.

J is TRBJ2-5 and V is TRBV7-2, with D perhaps TRBD1 or TRBD2 (5 bases each). Trimming stripped 5 bases from V and 2 bases from J, with 15 bases between. The CDR3 has 15 amino acids. Germline CDR1 and CDR2: SGHTA and FQGNSA. CDR3 amino acids: CASSPTGRRQETQYF. The CDR3 nucleotides read TGTGCCAGCAGCCCAACGGGACGCAGACAAGAGACCCAGTACTTC. Full variable domain (rest looked up from reference TRBV7-2 and TRBJ2-5): GAGVSQSPSNKVTEKGKDVELRCDPISGHTALYWYRQSLGQGLEFLIYFQGNSAPDKSGLPSDRFSAERTGGSVSTLTIQRTQQEDSAVYLCASSPTGRRQETQYFGPGTRLLVL.

This clonotype was recorded at least ten times. The rearrangement joins TRBV5-1 to TRBJ2-1; TRBD2 is a possible D gene (6 bases). V was pared by 4 bases and J by 8 bases, with 16 bases between. This CDR3 has 14 residues. CDR1 and CDR2 (germline): SGHRS, YFSETQ. The CDR3 region is CASSVGGPGDEQFF. In DNA, the CDR3 is TGCGCCAGCAGCGTGGGGGGTCCTGGGGATGAGCAGTTCTTC.

This chain joins TRBV12-3 or TRBV12-4 and TRBJ2-1; the D call may be TRBD1 or TRBD2 (5 bases each). This CDR3 has 16 amino acids. Trimming removed 5 bases at V and 0 bases at J, with 14 bases between. The CDR3, as DNA: TGTGCCAGCAGTCCTAGTCGGGGCGGCTCCTACAATGAGCAGTTCTTC. It specifies CASSPSRGGSYNEQFF.

The V and J genes are TRBV2 and TRBJ1-5; 9 nucleotides match TRBD1. The CDR3 spans 15 residues. Trimming took 6 bases from V and 5 from J; bases not matched to a gene: 8. CDR1 SNHLY and CDR2 FYNNEI come from the germline V gene. CDR3 coding DNA: TGTGCCAGCAGGATACAGGGGGCCTTCGATCAGCCCCAGCATTTT. Its protein is CASRIQGAFDQPQHF.

This clonotype appeared a few times. The J gene is TRBJ1-6, the V gene TRBV2; D uncertain. The CDR3 is 13 residues long. From germline, CDR1 is SNHLY and CDR2 FYNNEI. Trimming removed 6 bases at V and 7 bases at J, with 10 bases between. CDR3 residues: CASSGSYNSPLHF. CDR3 nucleotides: TGTGCCAGCAGCGGGTCGTACAATTCACCCCTCCACTTT. Full variable domain (outside the CDR3, taken from reference TRBV2 and TRBJ1-6): EPEVTQTPSHQVTQMGQEVILRCVPISNHLYFYWYRQILGQKVEFLVSFYNNEISEKSEIFDDQFSVERPDGSNFTLKIRSTKLEDSAMYFCASSGSYNSPLHFGNGTRLTVT.

This clonotype was recorded a few times. The V and J genes are TRBV5-6 and TRBJ2-3; D is unresolved. The CDR3 consists of 14 residues. Trimming took off 2 bases at V and 1 base at J, with 8 bases between the two ends. CDR1 SGHDT and CDR2 YYEEEE come from the germline V gene. DNA for the CDR3: TGTGCCAGCAGCTTAAACATCGGCACAGATACGCAGTATTTT. It encodes CASSLNIGTDTQYF.

This clonotype was detected only a few times. The chain is built from TRBV20-1 and TRBJ2-5; tentatively, D is TRBD2 (5 bases). CDR1 is DFQATT and CDR2 is SNEGSKA in the germline V gene (reference sequence). Trimming cost V 7 bases and J 2 bases, with 20 bases left between them. The CDR3 runs to 15 residues. Here the CDR3 reads CSGKEAVSPQETQYF. For the CDR3, the DNA is TGCAGTGGAAAGGAAGCGGTATCGCCACAAGAGACCCAGTACTTC.

This clonotype came up many times. The chain combines TRBV29-1 with TRBJ2-1; 8 bases align to TRBD2. The germline CDR1 and CDR2 sequences are SQVTM and ANQGSEA. This CDR3 contains 14 residues. J was trimmed by 6 bases and V by 3 bases; bases with no gene match: 7. The CDR3 DNA reads as TGCAGCGTTGATAAAACTAGCGGCACCAATGAGCAGTTCTTC. Translation: CSVDKTSGTNEQFF.

This clonotype was observed a few times. The CDR3, as DNA: TGTGCCAGCAGCTTAGAAAGTGCAGGAACCAGCACAGATACGCAGTATTTT. It encodes CASSLESAGTSTDTQYF. The chain recombines TRBV11-2 with TRBJ2-3; D unresolved. V shed 0 bases and J shed 0 bases, with 13 bases lying between them. The CDR3 runs to 17 residues. The germline CDR1 and CDR2 sequences are SGHAT and FQNNGV. Based on the CDR3 plus reference TRBV11-2 and TRBJ2-3, the full variable domain is EAGVAQSPRYKIIEKRQSVAFWCNPISGHATLYWYQQILGQGPKLLIQFQNNGVVDDSQLPKDRFSAERLKGVDSTLKIQPAKLEDSAVYLCASSLESAGTSTDTQYFGPGTRLTVL.

The chain employs TRBV20-1 and TRBJ2-7; tentatively, D is TRBD2 (6 bases). This CDR3 is built from 16 residues. Germline loops: CDR1 DFQATT, CDR2 SNEGSKA (reference sequence). Trimming pared 0 bases from V and 4 bases from J, leaving 19 bases between. For the CDR3, the DNA is TGCAGTGCTAGAGATATTACAGCCGGGGGTGAATACGAGCAGTACTTC. Its protein product is CSARDITAGGEYEQYF.

The CDR3 loop is CAWRVGQWGEQYF. The CDR3 DNA reads as TGTGCCTGGAGAGTCGGACAGTGGGGCGAGCAGTACTTC. The gene calls are TRBV30 and TRBJ2-7, with a tentative D call TRBD1 (6 bases). This CDR3 has 13 amino acids. CDR1 and CDR2 from the germline V gene are GTSNPN and SVGIG (reference sequence). Trimming cost V 3 bases and J 6 bases, with 15 bases left between them. Full variable domain (outside the CDR3, taken from reference TRBV30 and TRBJ2-7): SQTIHQWPATLVQPVGSPLSLECTVEGTSNPNLYWYRQAAGRGLQLLFYSVGIGQISSEVPQNLSASRPQDRQFILSSKKLLLSDSGFYLCAWRVGQWGEQYFGPGTRLTVT.

The chain is built from TRBV4-2 and TRBJ2-2, with D unresolved. The CDR3 is made up of 14 amino acids. Germline-derived CDR1 and CDR2 are LGHNA and YNFKEQ. V was pared by 1 base and J by 1 base, with 4 bases between. The CDR3 bases are TGTGCCAGCAGCCAAGTGGTGAACACCGGGGAGCTGTTTTTT. Protein sequence: CASSQVVNTGELFF.

This clonotype has only a few counts. The V call is TRBV9, the J call TRBJ2-3; 11 bases line up with TRBD2. This CDR3 spans 16 amino acids. Germline V gene sequence: CDR1 SGDLS, CDR2 YYNGEE. V lost 5 bases, J lost 2 bases, and 7 bases stayed unmatched. CDR3 nucleotides: TGTGCCAGCAGTGAGACTAGCGGGACTTTCACAGATACGCAGTATTTT. It codes for CASSETSGTFTDTQYF.

This clonotype was found a few times. The chain couples TRBV4-2 to TRBJ2-5; 10 bases are shared with TRBD2. Germline V gene sequence: CDR1 LGHNA, CDR2 YNFKEQ. The CDR3 is 14 amino acids. The CDR3 sequence is CRLAGALYQETQYF. CDR3 nucleotides: TGTCGCCTAGCGGGAGCCCTGTACCAAGAGACCCAGTACTTC.

This chain links TRBV30 with TRBJ2-3; no firm D call. V shed 3 bases and J shed 5 bases, with 6 bases lying between them. This CDR3 comprises 11 residues. Looked up from germline, CDR1 is GTSNPN and CDR2 is SVGIG (reference sequence). The CDR3 DNA sequence: TGTGCCTGGAGCCTGCAAGATACGCAGTATTTT. This codes for CAWSLQDTQYF.